Listed below are T cell receptor beta chains from one sample, sequenced in a study of blood T cell repertoires in COVID-19. Sequencing used immunoSEQ multiplex PCR; TCRdb keeps in-frame clones, though not all of them. The sample includes 200,000 to 250,000 clones, under 85% of them seen just once. Sequencing input: peripheral blood. The receptors were gathered from a middle-aged woman with active or convalescent COVID-19. Both conserved end residues are part of each CDR3. The order of the fields is V gene, J gene, D gene, clone size, CDR3 DNA, CDR3 protein. The D gene is left open where the match is weak. A row's size may be missing; if present it is once, few, many or a size class.

TRBV2	TRBJ1-5	-	-	TGTGCCAGCACCATTAGTCCTAGCAATCAGCCCCAGCATTTT	CASTISPSNQPQHF
TRBV15	TRBJ2-2	-	many	TGTGCCACCAGCAGAGATCCGGGGAGGATCGGGGAGCTGTTTTTT	CATSRDPGRIGELFF
TRBV4-1	TRBJ2-3	-	few	TGCGCCAGCAGCCAATGGGGCAACACAGATACGCAGTATTTT	CASSQWGNTDTQYF
TRBV2	TRBJ2-7	TRBD1	-	TGTGCCAGCAGCTTCGACAGGGGGCGCGACGAGCAGTACTTC	CASSFDRGRDEQYF
TRBV5-1	TRBJ2-1	TRBD1	-	TGCGCCAGCAGCCCAACCGGGACAGGAATATTCTACAATGAGCAGTTCTTC	CASSPTGTGIFYNEQFF
TRBV28	TRBJ1-2	TRBD1	-	TGTGCCAGCAGTCCGCAGACAGGGATCCACCCCAGGGATGGCTACACCTTC	CASSPQTGIHPRDGYTF
TRBV4-1	TRBJ1-2	TRBD1	-	TGCGCCAGCAGCCCAACCCACGACAGGGGGCTTGGCTACACCTTC	CASSPTHDRGLGYTF
TRBV2	TRBJ2-1	TRBD2	once	TGTGCCAGCGGGACTAGCGCCGGCAATGAGCAGTTCTTC	CASGTSAGNEQFF
TRBV6-1	TRBJ2-6	-	-	TGTGCCAGCAGTGAGGTATTAACAGAGAGCTCCTCTGGGGCCAACGTCCTGACTTTC	CASSEVLTESSSGANVLTF
TRBV27	TRBJ2-3	TRBD2	few	TGTGCCAGCAGTTATAGCGGGGTTAGCACAGATACGCAGTATTTT	CASSYSGVSTDTQYF
TRBV12-3/TRBV12-4	TRBJ2-1	-	-	TGTGCCAGCAGTTTTAGGCGGTACAATGAGCAGTTCTTC	CASSFRRYNEQFF
TRBV7-9	TRBJ1-6	-	-	TGTGCCAGCAGCTTAAGTGGTCAGTATAATTCACCCCTCCACTTT	CASSLSGQYNSPLHF
TRBV11-3	TRBJ2-2	-	-	TGTGCCAGCAGCCGTTGGGAGGCGAACACCGGGGAGCTGTTTTTT	CASSRWEANTGELFF
TRBV6-1	TRBJ2-2	-	once	TGTGCCAGCAGTGAAGCGCGGGGTACCGGGGAGCTGTTTTTT	CASSEARGTGELFF
TRBV5-4	TRBJ2-2	-	few	TGTGCCAGCAGCTTGCCAGCGAACACCGGGGAGCTGTTTTTT	CASSLPANTGELFF
TRBV15	TRBJ1-3	-	-	TGTGCCACCAGCAGAGAACAGGGTTTTGGAAACACCATATATTTT	CATSREQGFGNTIYF
TRBV5-1	TRBJ1-2	-	few	TGCGCCAGCAGCACCCGACGGGAAGAGGGCTATGGCTACACCTTC	CASSTRREEGYGYTF
TRBV10-3	TRBJ1-5	-	-	TGTGCCATCAGTGAGGGGACTTATAGCAATCAGCCCCAGCATTTT	CAISEGTYSNQPQHF
TRBV28	TRBJ1-2	TRBD1	-	TGTGCCAGCACCCGGAGATTAACAGGGGGCGAACATGGCTACACCTTC	CASTRRLTGGEHGYTF
TRBV9	TRBJ2-3	TRBD1	few	TGTGCCAGCAGCGTGACTCACAGGGGAACAAAGGATACGCAGTATTTT	CASSVTHRGTKDTQYF
TRBV3-1/TRBV3-2	TRBJ1-1	TRBD1	few	TGTGCCAGCAGCCCCAGGACAGGGAACACTGAAGCTTTCTTT	CASSPRTGNTEAFF
TRBV4-1	TRBJ2-3	-	-	TGCGCCAGCAGCCCCGTCCCCGGGGTTTGGGATACGCAGTATTTT	CASSPVPGVWDTQYF
TRBV6-5	TRBJ2-7	-	-	TGTGCCAGCAGGGGCCCGAACTCCTACGAGCAGTACTTC	CASRGPNSYEQYF
TRBV11-2	TRBJ2-1	TRBD2	-	TGTGCCAGCAGCTTAGTGGCTAGCGGGGGGCCTTATAATGAGCAGTTCTTC	CASSLVASGGPYNEQFF
TRBV30	TRBJ1-3	-	-	TGTGCCTGGACCGAGGATACTGGAAACACCATATATTTT	CAWTEDTGNTIYF
TRBV7-6	TRBJ2-2	-	-	TGTGCCAGCAGCCAAGGGACTTTTAACACCGGGGAGCTGTTTTTT	CASSQGTFNTGELFF
TRBV30	TRBJ1-4	TRBD1	-	TGTGCCTGGAGACGGGGACAGGGCGATGAACTGTTTTTT	CAWRRGQGDELFF
TRBV5-1	TRBJ2-5	TRBD1	-	TGCGCCAGCAGCTTGGGGGGGACAGGGTACGAGACCCAGTACTTC	CASSLGGTGYETQYF
TRBV12-3/TRBV12-4	TRBJ1-2	-	-	TGTGCCAGCAGTGTGACAAGCAACTATGGCTACACCTTC	CASSVTSNYGYTF
TRBV25-1	TRBJ1-5	TRBD1	-	TGTGCCAGCAGTGACCTGACAGGGGTGCATCTCGGCAATCAGCCCCAGCATTTT	CASSDLTGVHLGNQPQHF
TRBV30	TRBJ1-2	TRBD1	-	TGTGCCTGGAAAGAACAGGGGGCCGTCTATGGCTACACCTTC	CAWKEQGAVYGYTF
TRBV5-1	TRBJ2-1	TRBD2	-	TGCGCCAGCAGCTCGATAGGACTAGCGGGGGGTAGGAATGAGCAGTTCTTC	CASSSIGLAGGRNEQFF
TRBV7-2	TRBJ1-2	TRBD1	-	TGTGCCAGCAGCCCTCAATCGGGACAGGGCATCTATGGCTACACCTTC	CASSPQSGQGIYGYTF
TRBV3-1/TRBV3-2	TRBJ2-2	-	-	TGTGCCAGCAGCCAAGATTTAAACGGCGGGGAGCTGTTTTTT	CASSQDLNGGELFF
TRBV9	TRBJ1-2	-	-	TGTGCCAGCACCGTGCGTGGCTACACCTTC	CASTVRGYTF
TRBV11-2	TRBJ1-1	-	-	TGTGCCAGCAGCTTAAGTGGGACACTAAACACTGAAGCTTTCTTT	CASSLSGTLNTEAFF
TRBV9	TRBJ2-3	-	-	TGTGCCAGCAGCGTATTTCCAGTTGATACGCAGTATTTT	CASSVFPVDTQYF